The clone carrying this TCR beta chain was recorded many times. What it binds is unknown. These data belong to a study of human T cells and chemical hapten exposure. As for the study in general: The patients were mostly female; they had alopecia areata, totalis or universalis. General study points: With regard to DPC sensitization, TCRs above 1 in 1000 frequency did not change.

Specified time point: pre-sensitization, week 0. The treatment was: therapeutic diphenylcyclopropenone sensitization with weekly scalp DPC. Suited to DPC and affected by alopecia, the donors ranged from 18 to 70 years old. TCRdb analysed the RACE reads with MiXCR anew, one entry per CDR3 protein. This sample has under 300,000 distinct CDR3 sequences, with 7.5% to 9% found just once. In germline, CDR1 is SQVTM, CDR2 ANQGSEA. V lost 4 bases to trimming and J lost 6 bases, with 16 bases between them. This CDR3 is built from 13 residues. V is TRBV29-1 and J is TRBJ2-7; D not resolved. Source: whole blood, taken in connection with sensitization to the hapten diphenylcyclopropenone (DPC). The receptor was isolated from a man in his late teens or twenties with alopecia areata. Some clones in this sample may be carry-over from other donors' samples. The CDR3 bases are TGCAGCGTTGGTGACCCTGCAAGGACCGAGCAGTACTTC. It codes for CSVGDPARTEQYF.